This T cell receptor (beta chain) was captured in a study of blood T cell repertoires in COVID-19. Study-wide background: The United States, Italy and Spain were the sources of the acute and convalescent COVID-19 samples. T cells, B-cell-depleted T cells, or PBMCs provided the cDNA or gDNA that served as material.

This CDR3 contains 13 residues. Per germline, CDR1 SGHTA and CDR2 FQGNSA. Between the trimmed V and J ends, which lost 4 bases and 4 bases, there was a span of 9 bases. Per the authors' pipeline: Reference gene primers were amplified, and this amplification served to estimate nucleated cell counts. The data were produced by immunoSEQ multiplex PCR, yet TCRdb's version contains in-frame clones alone and is incomplete. Clone size and the V and J calls come from that table; the DNA yielded D and trimming. The sample carries 200,000 to 250,000 clones, 88% recorded once. J is TRBJ2-3 and V is TRBV7-2; D unclear. This sequence was found in a man aged 65-85 years with acute or convalescent COVID-19. What was sequenced was peripheral blood. This CDR3 is CASSSPTADTQYF. The CDR3, as DNA: TGTGCCAGCAGCTCTCCTACAGCAGATACGCAGTATTTT. The variable domain in full, completed from reference TRBV7-2 and TRBJ2-3, reads GAGVSQSPSNKVTEKGKDVELRCDPISGHTALYWYRQSLGQGLEFLIYFQGNSAPDKSGLPSDRFSAERTGGSVSTLTIQRTQQEDSAVYLCASSSPTADTQYFGPGTRLTVL.